The 7 T cell receptor beta chains presented below share a single source sample, sequenced in a study of control samples from healthy donors and cancer patients. TCRdb keeps only in-frame clones here, not all; method: immunoSEQ multiplex PCR. The data hold around 180,000 clones, with almost 90% observed a single time. The source material was blood. These receptors all stem from a woman in her 30s in good health.

This clone has only a few counts. The chain recombines TRBV2 with TRBJ1-1; TRBD1 might be the D (6 bases). Germline V CDR1 and CDR2: SNHLY, FYNNEI. The V and J ends lost 6 bases and 0 bases respectively, with 8 bases between them. The CDR3 is made up of 13 amino acids. The CDR3 loop is CASSAGVNTEAFF. The DNA for the CDR3 is TGTGCCAGCAGCGCAGGGGTGAACACTGAAGCTTTCTTT.

This clone was counted a few times. CDR3 residues: CASSLDRGSTEAFF. The CDR3 region has the DNA TGTGCCAGCAGTTTGGACAGGGGTTCCACTGAAGCTTTCTTT. This chain uses TRBV6-5 with TRBJ1-1; the match to TRBD1 covers 9 bases. The CDR3 runs 14 residues. The J segment lost 4 bases and the V segment lost 4 bases, leaving 4 bases of the junction unmatched. Germline loops: CDR1 MNHEY, CDR2 SVGAGI.

The V call is TRBV5-1, the J call TRBJ2-5; D ambiguous. The length of the CDR3 is 16 residues. V gave up 0 bases and J gave up 0 bases, with 12 bases separating them. The V gene's germline CDR1 is SGHRS and CDR2 YFSETQ. This CDR3 reads CASSLEVTSYQETQYF. The DNA for the CDR3 is TGCGCCAGCAGCTTGGAGGTTACATCTTACCAAGAGACCCAGTACTTC.

The chain combines TRBV4-1 with TRBJ1-6; D may be TRBD1 (5 bases). CDR3 length: 15 residues. V was pared by 1 base and J by 14 bases, with 18 bases between. CDR1 and CDR2 from the germline V gene are MGHRA and YSYEKL. The DNA for the CDR3 is TGCGCCAGCAGCCAAGTGGAGGGGCGATTTAAGGCCCTCCACTTT. Translated: CASSQVEGRFKALHF.

The chain combines TRBV4-2 with TRBJ1-5; D perhaps matches TRBD1 (6 bases). The germline V gene encodes CDR1 LGHNA and CDR2 YNFKEQ. With 0 bases removed from V and 2 bases from J, the gap between germline ends came to 11 bases. This CDR3 region has 16 residues. This chain's CDR3 is CASSQDLAGGNQPQHF. DNA for the CDR3: TGTGCCAGCAGCCAAGATCTGGCAGGGGGCAATCAGCCCCAGCATTTT.

This chain joins TRBV5-5 and TRBJ1-3, with 9 positions matching TRBD1. CDR3 length: 18 residues. Losses at the gene ends were 1 base for V and 7 bases for J; bases not matched to a gene: 15. Germline V gene sequence: CDR1 SGHKS, CDR2 YYEKEE (reference sequence). The CDR3 loop reads CASSLQGQGKARRNTIYF. CDR3 bases: TGTGCCAGCAGCTTGCAGGGACAGGGAAAGGCCCGTAGGAACACCATATATTTT.

This clone was counted between two and nine times. The chain carries TRBV27 and TRBJ2-7; TRBD1 matches at 7 bases. Germline V lookup: CDR1 MNHEY, CDR2 SMNVEV (reference sequence). The J segment lost 4 bases and the V segment lost 8 bases, leaving 17 bases of the junction unmatched. The length of the CDR3 is 16 residues. The CDR3 coding sequence is TGTGCCAGCCCCAGAACCGGGACAGAGGCGAAATACGAGCAGTACGTC. Translated: CASPRTGTEAKYEQYV.